Reported below is one T cell receptor (beta chain). The CDR3 contains 12 residues. V gave up 8 bases and J gave up 4 bases, with 9 bases separating them. Looked up from germline, CDR1 is ENHRY and CDR2 is SYGVKD. This sample was included in a study of blood T cells in healthy people across ages. A second PCR, run for roughly 7 to 12 cycles, used a sample-barcoded 5' primer plus a J-beta primer mix. TCRdb fed the 5' RACE reads into MiXCR, producing one record per CDR3 protein. Counted here are about 580,000 distinct CDR3 sequences, roughly 48% occurring once; the ten biggest clones make up approximately 23%.

The V gene is TRBV10-3, the J gene TRBJ2-1, with D possibly matching TRBD1 (6 bases). The sequence was obtained from a man older than 75 in good health. The sequenced sample consisted of blood. CDR3 loop: CAIAGQYNEQFF. In DNA, the CDR3 is TGTGCCATCGCCGGACAGTACAATGAGCAGTTCTTC.